The 31 T cell receptor beta chains listed next were all sequenced from one sample in a study of graft-versus-host responses after intestinal transplantation. Here immunoSEQ multiplex PCR was the method, and the copy in TCRdb shows in-frame clones only, minus some. Here the sample spans about 86,000 clones, about nine tenths being singletons. The antigens for these receptors are not known. The source material was unstimulated CD4+ T cells sorted from spleen or lymph node cells, sampled before transplant. Receptors originate from a human donor who was the organ donor for an intestinal transplant.

The chain is built from TRBV10-3 and TRBJ2-7, with D perhaps matching TRBD2 (5 bases). The length of the CDR3 is 12 residues. Germline V gene lookup returns CDR1 ENHRY and CDR2 SYGVKD. V lost 0 bases and J 9 bases, leaving 9 bases between the germline ends. The CDR3 region has the DNA TGTGCCATCAGTGAGTCCCTTGAGGGGCAGTACTTC. This encodes CAISESLEGQYF.

There are a few counts of this clone. The V call is TRBV28, the J call TRBJ1-1; D may be TRBD1 (5 bases). Germline lookup yields CDR1 MDHEN and CDR2 SYDVKM. Between the trimmed V and J ends, which lost 3 bases and 7 bases, there was a span of 9 bases. The CDR3 extends over 12 amino acids. The CDR3 reads CASSFGGSEAFF. The CDR3 DNA reads as TGTGCCAGCAGTTTTGGGGGGAGTGAAGCTTTCTTT.

There are a few counts of this clone. This rearrangement joins TRBV19 to TRBJ1-6; 8 bases are a match to TRBD1. From germline, CDR1 is LNHDA and CDR2 SQIVND (reference sequence). Trimming removed 1 base from V and 9 bases from J; junction bases left unmatched: 8. CDR3 size: 16 residues. The CDR3 reads CASSIGQGANVSPLHF. The CDR3 DNA sequence: TGTGCCAGTAGTATAGGTCAGGGGGCGAACGTTTCACCCCTCCACTTT.

The rearrangement uses TRBV6-1 and TRBJ2-5; 9 bases match TRBD2. CDR1 and CDR2 from the germline V gene are MNHNS and SASEGT. V lost 3 bases and J lost 1; bases outside the gene matches: 6. The CDR3 loop spans 16 amino acids. CDR3 bases: TGTGCCAGCAGTGAGCTAGCGGGGTCGGTCCAAGAGACCCAGTACTTC. This translates into CASSELAGSVQETQYF.

This chain connects TRBV7-2 to TRBJ1-5; 9 bases fit TRBD1. Germline V lookup: CDR1 SGHTA, CDR2 FQGNSA. V lost 5 bases, J lost 5 bases, and 4 bases stayed unmatched. This CDR3 has 14 amino acids. The chain's CDR3 is CASSTQGADQPQHF. In DNA, the CDR3 is TGTGCCAGCAGCACACAGGGGGCGGATCAGCCCCAGCATTTT.

The rearrangement joins TRBV5-1 to TRBJ1-2, with D uncertain. The CDR3 covers 15 residues. CDR1 and CDR2 from the germline V gene are SGHRS and YFSETQ. Trimming shortened V by 1 base and J by 0 bases, and 10 bases separated the two germline ends. The CDR3 loop reads CASSLSPTSNYGYTF. The CDR3 region has the DNA TGCGCCAGCAGCTTGTCGCCCACATCTAACTATGGCTACACCTTC. Drawing the rest from reference TRBV5-1 and TRBJ1-2, the complete variable domain is KAGVTQTPRYLIKTRGQQVTLSCSPISGHRSVSWYQQTPGQGLQFLFEYFSETQRNKGNFPGRFSGRQFSNSRSEMNVSTLELGDSALYLCASSLSPTSNYGYTFGSGTRLTVV.

V gene TRBV18 combines with J gene TRBJ2-6, with D tentatively TRBD2 (5 bases). V was clipped by 3 bases and J by 1 base, with 10 bases between them. This CDR3 region has 16 residues. From germline, CDR1 is KGHSH and CDR2 LQKENI. CDR3 protein: CASSPYEGSGANVLTF. The CDR3 nucleotides are TGTGCCAGCTCACCTTATGAGGGTTCTGGGGCCAACGTCCTGACTTTC.

The genes are TRBV7-9 and TRBJ2-1; weak D call: TRBD2 (5 bases). The CDR3 has 15 residues. V lost 7 bases, J lost 0 bases, and 13 bases lay in between. Germline V gene lookup returns CDR1 SEHNR and CDR2 FQNEAQ (reference sequence). The CDR3 here is CASNLRTSSYNEQFF. As DNA, the CDR3 is TGTGCCAGCAACTTGCGGACTTCCTCCTACAATGAGCAGTTCTTC.

The rearrangement uses TRBV28 and TRBJ2-5; 7 nucleotides line up with TRBD2. Germline CDR1 and CDR2: MDHEN and SYDVKM. Germline trimming cut 5 bases from V and 4 bases from J; bases unmatched to any gene: 7. CDR3 length: 14 residues. DNA for the CDR3: TGTGCCAGCAGTCGGGGAGGGGTTGGAGAGACCCAGTACTTC. Its translation is CASSRGGVGETQYF.

This sequence joins TRBV5-4 and TRBJ2-3, with TRBD2 identical over 9 bases. CDR1 is SGHNT, CDR2 YYREEE, per germline (reference sequence). CDR3 length: 16 amino acids. V lost 4 bases to trimming and J lost 7 bases; unmatched junction nucleotides: 13. CDR3 amino acids: CASSLIAGEPPHTQYF. DNA of the CDR3: TGTGCCAGCAGCCTTATAGCGGGAGAGCCACCTCATACGCAGTATTTT.

The gene calls are TRBV9 and TRBJ2-7; 8 bases are a match to TRBD2. The length of the CDR3 is 14 residues. Losses at the gene ends were 4 bases for V and 5 bases for J; bases not matched to a gene: 8. CDR1 and CDR2 from the germline V gene are SGDLS and YYNGEE. The CDR3 protein is CASSSSGSSNEQYF. The CDR3 bases are TGTGCCAGCAGCTCCAGCGGGAGCAGCAACGAGCAGTACTTC.

The chain uses TRBV14 and TRBJ2-3; 8 positions match TRBD2. The CDR3 consists of 15 residues. The ends lost 3 bases at V and 7 bases at J; junction bases unmatched: 9. In germline, CDR1 is SGHDN, CDR2 FVKESK. The DNA of the CDR3 is TGTGCCAGCAGCCACCTGGTAGCGGGACCTAATACGCAGTATTTT. Protein sequence: CASSHLVAGPNTQYF.

This chain connects TRBV7-2 to TRBJ2-1; TRBD2 matches at 7 bases. The CDR3 has 13 residues. V was clipped by 0 bases and J by 13 bases; unmatched bases: 6. Germline V gene sequence: CDR1 SGHTA, CDR2 FQGNSA. DNA for the CDR3: TGTGCCAGCAGCTTAGCAGCGGGATCTCCACAGTTCTTC. Its translation is CASSLAAGSPQFF. Full variable domain (rest looked up from reference TRBV7-2 and TRBJ2-1): GAGVSQSPSNKVTEKGKDVELRCDPISGHTALYWYRQSLGQGLEFLIYFQGNSAPDKSGLPSDRFSAERTGGSVSTLTIQRTQQEDSAVYLCASSLAAGSPQFFGPGTRLTVL.

The J gene is TRBJ2-1, the V gene TRBV19, with D tentatively TRBD1 (6 bases). Germline V gene sequence: CDR1 LNHDA, CDR2 SQIVND (reference sequence). The V end was cut by 7 bases, the J end by 8 bases, with 15 bases between. The CDR3 runs to 13 residues. The CDR3 coding sequence is TGTGCCAGTAAGCCCGCAGGGGCCTATGAGCAGTTCTTC. Its protein product is CASKPAGAYEQFF.

This clone was seen once. The V and J genes are TRBV27 and TRBJ1-4; TRBD1 matches 7 bases. J was trimmed by 8 bases and V by 5 bases; bases with no gene match: 14. Germline assignment: CDR1 MNHEY and CDR2 SMNVEV (reference sequence). This CDR3 is 16 amino acids long. CDR3 in amino acids: CASSPIDRARGEKLFF. The DNA for the CDR3 is TGTGCCAGCAGTCCCATTGACAGGGCTAGAGGCGAAAAACTGTTTTTT.

The chain employs TRBV7-3 and TRBJ2-1; 7 nucleotides agree with TRBD1. J was trimmed by 8 bases and V by 4 bases; bases with no gene match: 14. The CDR3 has 16 amino acids. Germline loops: CDR1 SGHTA, CDR2 FQGTGA. CDR3 DNA sequence: TGTGCCAGCAGCTCACGAAGAAGAGGGGGCCAAGATGAGCAGTTCTTC. Protein sequence: CASSSRRRGGQDEQFF.

A single count supports this clone. This sequence joins TRBV20-1 and TRBJ2-7; D possibly corresponds to TRBD2 (5 bases). Germline lookup yields CDR1 DFQATT and CDR2 SNEGSKA (reference sequence). The CDR3 has 11 residues. V dropped 0 bases and J dropped 8 bases, with 8 bases sitting between them. The CDR3 sequence: CSARDPGKQYF. DNA for the CDR3: TGCAGTGCTAGAGATCCCGGGAAGCAGTACTTC.

The chain has TRBV4-3 and TRBJ2-3; D is possibly TRBD2 (6 bases). Germline values: CDR1 LGHNA, CDR2 YSLEER. The CDR3 loop spans 17 amino acids. Deletions cut 1 base from V and 0 bases from J, with 14 bases between. The CDR3, as DNA: TGCGCCAGCAGCCAAGTCCCGACTAGGGCTAGCACAGATACGCAGTATTTT. Protein: CASSQVPTRASTDTQYF.

This rearrangement joins TRBV11-2 to TRBJ1-3, with 8 positions matching TRBD1. CDR1 and CDR2 (germline): SGHAT, FQNNGV. The CDR3 is 16 residues long. V dropped 1 base and J dropped 5; count of bases not matched to a gene: 7. CDR3 nucleotides: TGTGCCAGCAGCTTAGTTCCGACAGGGGTCAGAAACACCATATATTTT. Its protein is CASSLVPTGVRNTIYF. Full variable domain (missing parts from reference TRBV11-2 and TRBJ1-3): EAGVAQSPRYKIIEKRQSVAFWCNPISGHATLYWYQQILGQGPKLLIQFQNNGVVDDSQLPKDRFSAERLKGVDSTLKIQPAKLEDSAVYLCASSLVPTGVRNTIYFGEGSWLTVV.

The rearrangement uses TRBV11-3 and TRBJ2-7; a weak D match, TRBD2 (6 bases). This CDR3 is built from 16 residues. The germline gives CDR1 SGHNT, CDR2 YENEEA. The V end was cut by 1 base, the J end by 1 base, with 14 bases between. The DNA for the CDR3 is TGTGCCAGCAGCTTAGGGGGGGAAGTTGGGTCCTACGAGCAGTACTTC. It encodes CASSLGGEVGSYEQYF.

The chain links TRBV7-3 to TRBJ2-2, with TRBD2 matching 10 bases. Trimming at V came to 6 bases and at J to 3 bases, leaving 4 bases not matched to a gene. Germline assignment: CDR1 SGHTA and CDR2 FQGTGA. The CDR3 extends over 15 amino acids. The CDR3 reads CASRFTSGDTGELFF. In nucleotides, the CDR3 is TGTGCCAGCAGATTCACTAGCGGGGACACCGGGGAGCTGTTTTTT.

The V call is TRBV11-2, the J call TRBJ2-2; 7 nucleotides line up with TRBD1. The CDR3 extends over 15 amino acids. Germline V CDR1 and CDR2: SGHAT, FQNNGV. The J segment lost 6 bases and the V segment lost 5 bases, leaving 9 bases of the junction unmatched. For the CDR3, the DNA is TGTGCCAGCAGCCTAAGACAGGGTTCGTCCGGGGAGCTGTTTTTT. Translating gives CASSLRQGSSGELFF.

The chain joins TRBV25-1 to TRBJ1-5; 7 bases line up with TRBD1. The V gene's germline CDR1 is MGHDK and CDR2 SYGVNS. The CDR3 spans 13 residues. J gave up 6 bases and V 6 bases, and 5 bases lay outside the gene matches. The CDR3 is CASSETGSQPQHF. In nucleotides, the CDR3 is TGTGCCAGCAGCGAGACAGGGAGTCAGCCCCAGCATTTT.

This clone was detected a few times. The chain employs TRBV6-5 and TRBJ1-2, with D tentatively TRBD1 (6 bases). Per germline, CDR1 MNHEY and CDR2 SVGAGI. CDR3 size: 12 residues. Trimming took 6 bases from V and 8 from J, leaving 13 bases between them. CDR3 nucleotide sequence: TGTGCCAGCAGACAGGGAATGGGCGGCTACACCTTC. Translating gives CASRQGMGGYTF.

The V and J genes are TRBV27 and TRBJ2-6; unclear D gene. V dropped 0 bases and J dropped 4 bases, with 7 bases sitting between them. Germline values: CDR1 MNHEY, CDR2 SMNVEV (reference sequence). The CDR3 totals 15 residues. CDR3 DNA: TGTGCCAGCAGTTTATCGAGGAACGGGGCCAACGTCCTGACTTTC. Its translation is CASSLSRNGANVLTF.

The chain has TRBV5-4 and TRBJ1-4; TRBD1 might be the D (5 bases). Trimming removed 4 bases at V and 0 bases at J, with 10 bases between. The germline CDR1 and CDR2 sequences are SGHNT and YYREEE (reference sequence). This CDR3 comprises 15 residues. The CDR3 DNA is TGTGCCAGCAGCCCGGGGGGGTCAACTAATGAAAAACTGTTTTTT. It specifies CASSPGGSTNEKLFF. Full variable domain (outside the CDR3, taken from reference TRBV5-4 and TRBJ1-4): ETGVTQSPTHLIKTRGQQVTLRCSSQSGHNTVSWYQQALGQGPQFIFQYYREEENGRGNFPPRFSGLQFPNYSSELNVNALELDDSALYLCASSPGGSTNEKLFFGSGTQLSVL.

This sequence joins TRBV28 and TRBJ2-7, with 7 bases matching TRBD1. The CDR3 loop spans 15 amino acids. The germline V gene has CDR1 MDHEN and CDR2 SYDVKM. V shed 4 bases, J shed 2 bases, and the junction held 8 bases outside the gene matches. The CDR3 bases are TGTGCCAGCAGTTCCCAGACAGGGCCAGCCTACGAGCAGTACTTC. This gives the protein CASSSQTGPAYEQYF.

The rearrangement joins TRBV21-1 to TRBJ2-2; TRBD2 was called by the table and not checked on the DNA. TRBV21-1 is a pseudogene locus. CDR3 length: 13 amino acids. The CDR3 DNA reads TGTGCCAGCATTCTAGCCCTCACCGGGGAGCTGTTTTTT. It encodes CASILALTGELFF.

The J gene is TRBJ1-4, the V gene TRBV4-1; maybe TRBD1 (6 bases). V lost 3 bases and J 8 bases, leaving 13 bases between the germline ends. This CDR3 is built from 14 residues. Germline CDR1 reads MGHRA; CDR2 reads YSYEKL. CDR3 nucleotides: TGCGCCAGCAGCCAGCCGGGACATGGGGAAAAACTGTTTTTT. It codes for CASSQPGHGEKLFF.

This clone was seen a single time. The gene calls are TRBV5-4 and TRBJ1-1; tentative D call: TRBD1 (6 bases). The CDR3 is 14 amino acids. Germline values: CDR1 SGHNT, CDR2 YYREEE (reference sequence). Trimming took 3 bases from V and 4 from J, leaving 13 bases between them. The CDR3 here is CASSSTQGGTEAFF. The CDR3 nucleotides are TGTGCCAGCAGCTCGACCCAAGGGGGCACTGAAGCTTTCTTT.

This clone was recorded once. V gene TRBV5-1 combines with J gene TRBJ2-3; D gene uncertain. The CDR3 totals 17 residues. CDR1 and CDR2 (germline): SGHRS, YFSETQ. Deletions cut 4 bases from V and 0 bases from J, with 18 bases between. The CDR3 protein is CASSPGLRSPSTDTQYF. The CDR3 coding sequence is TGCGCCAGCAGCCCGGGTCTTCGAAGCCCTAGCACAGATACGCAGTATTTT.